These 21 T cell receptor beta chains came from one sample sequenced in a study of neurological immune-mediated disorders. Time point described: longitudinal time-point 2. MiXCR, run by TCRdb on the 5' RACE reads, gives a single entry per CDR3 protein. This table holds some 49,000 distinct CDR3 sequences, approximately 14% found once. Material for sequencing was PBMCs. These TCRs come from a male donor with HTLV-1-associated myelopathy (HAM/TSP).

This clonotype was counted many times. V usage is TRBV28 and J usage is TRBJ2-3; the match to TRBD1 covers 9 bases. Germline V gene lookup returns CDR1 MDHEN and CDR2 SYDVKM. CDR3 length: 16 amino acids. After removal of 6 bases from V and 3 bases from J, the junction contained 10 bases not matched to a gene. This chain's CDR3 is CASRQGANQRTDTQYF. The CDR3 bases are TGTGCCAGCAGACAGGGGGCAAATCAAAGGACAGATACGCAGTATTTT.

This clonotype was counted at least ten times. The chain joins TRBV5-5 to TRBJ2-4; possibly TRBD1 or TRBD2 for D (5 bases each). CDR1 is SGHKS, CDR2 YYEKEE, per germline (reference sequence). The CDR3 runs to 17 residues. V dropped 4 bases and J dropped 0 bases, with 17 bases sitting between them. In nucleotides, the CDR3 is TGTGCCAGCAGCCTCCCGGGGCAGAACTTAGCCAAAAACATTCAGTACTTC. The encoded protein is CASSLPGQNLAKNIQYF.

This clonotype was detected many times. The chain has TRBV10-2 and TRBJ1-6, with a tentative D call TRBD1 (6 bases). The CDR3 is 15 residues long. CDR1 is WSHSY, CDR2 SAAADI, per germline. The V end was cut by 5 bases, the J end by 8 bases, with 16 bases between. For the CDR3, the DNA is TGCGCCAGCAGTAATATCAGGGGCGCGTATTCACCCCTCCACTTT. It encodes CASSNIRGAYSPLHF.

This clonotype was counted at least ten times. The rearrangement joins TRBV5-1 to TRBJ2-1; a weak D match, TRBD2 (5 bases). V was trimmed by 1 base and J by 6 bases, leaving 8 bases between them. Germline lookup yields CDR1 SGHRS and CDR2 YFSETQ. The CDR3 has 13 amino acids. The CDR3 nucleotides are TGCGCCAGCAGCTTGATAGAGGGCAATGAGCAGTTCTTC. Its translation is CASSLIEGNEQFF.

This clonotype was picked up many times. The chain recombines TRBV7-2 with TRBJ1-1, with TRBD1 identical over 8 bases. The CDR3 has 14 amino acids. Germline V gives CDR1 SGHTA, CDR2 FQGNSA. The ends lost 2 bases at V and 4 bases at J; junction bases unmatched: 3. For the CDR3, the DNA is TGTGCCAGCAGCTTACCCCAGGGGGCCACTGAAGCTTTCTTT. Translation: CASSLPQGATEAFF.

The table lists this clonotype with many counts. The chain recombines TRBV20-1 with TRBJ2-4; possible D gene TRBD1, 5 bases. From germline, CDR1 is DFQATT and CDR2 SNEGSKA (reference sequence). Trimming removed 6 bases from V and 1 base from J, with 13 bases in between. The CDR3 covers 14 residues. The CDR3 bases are TGCAGTGCAATCAGGGTCGGCGCCAAAAACATTCAGTACTTC. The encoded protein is CSAIRVGAKNIQYF.

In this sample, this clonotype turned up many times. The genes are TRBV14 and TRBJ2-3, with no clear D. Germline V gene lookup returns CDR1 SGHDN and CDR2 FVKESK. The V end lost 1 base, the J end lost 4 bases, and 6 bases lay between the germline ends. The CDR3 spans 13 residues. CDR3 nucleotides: TGTGCCAGCAGCCAAGCTCTAGCAGATACGCAGTATTTT. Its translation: CASSQALADTQYF.

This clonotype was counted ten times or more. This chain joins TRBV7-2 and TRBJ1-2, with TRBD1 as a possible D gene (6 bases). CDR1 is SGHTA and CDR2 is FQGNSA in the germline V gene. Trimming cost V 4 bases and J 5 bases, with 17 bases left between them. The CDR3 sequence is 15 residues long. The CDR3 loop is CASSSQLGAGYGYTF. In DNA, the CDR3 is TGTGCCAGCAGCTCCCAATTGGGGGCAGGGTATGGCTACACCTTC.

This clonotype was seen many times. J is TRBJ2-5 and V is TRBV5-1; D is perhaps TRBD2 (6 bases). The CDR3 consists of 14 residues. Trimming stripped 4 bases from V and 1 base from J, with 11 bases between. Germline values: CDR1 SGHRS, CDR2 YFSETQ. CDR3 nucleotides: TGCGCCAGCAGCGCGGACTACCTCCAAGAGACCCAGTACTTC. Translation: CASSADYLQETQYF.

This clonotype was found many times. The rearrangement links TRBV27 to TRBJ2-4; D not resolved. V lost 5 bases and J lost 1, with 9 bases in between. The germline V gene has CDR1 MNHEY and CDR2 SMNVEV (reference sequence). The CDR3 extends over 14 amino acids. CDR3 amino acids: CASSPDRAKNIQYF. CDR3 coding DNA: TGTGCCAGCAGTCCCGACCGGGCCAAAAACATTCAGTACTTC.

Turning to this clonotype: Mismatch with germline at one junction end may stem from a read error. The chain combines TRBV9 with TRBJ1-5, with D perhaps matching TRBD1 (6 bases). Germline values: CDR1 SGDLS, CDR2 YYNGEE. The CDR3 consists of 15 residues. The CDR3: CSSSLGHQSNQPKHF. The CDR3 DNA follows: TGTTCCAGCAGCCTGGGACACCAAAGCAATCAGCCCAAGCATTTT.

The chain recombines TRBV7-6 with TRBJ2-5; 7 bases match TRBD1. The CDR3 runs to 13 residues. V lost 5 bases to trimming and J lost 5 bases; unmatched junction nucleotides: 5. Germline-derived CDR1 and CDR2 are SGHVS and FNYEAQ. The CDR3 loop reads CASSRDRDETQYF. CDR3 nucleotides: TGTGCCAGCAGCCGAGACAGGGATGAGACCCAGTACTTC. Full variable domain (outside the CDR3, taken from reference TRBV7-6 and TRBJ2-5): GAGVSQSPRYKVTKRGQDVALRCDPISGHVSLYWYRQALGQGPEFLTYFNYEAQQDKSGLPNDRFSAERPEGSISTLTIQRTEQRDSAMYRCASSRDRDETQYFGPGTRLLVL.

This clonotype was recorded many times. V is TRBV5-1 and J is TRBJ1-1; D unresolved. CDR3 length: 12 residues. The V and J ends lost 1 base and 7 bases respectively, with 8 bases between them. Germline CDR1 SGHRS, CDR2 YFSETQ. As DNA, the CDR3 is TGCGCCAGCAGCTTGCGTTCCCTTGAAGCTTTCTTT. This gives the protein CASSLRSLEAFF. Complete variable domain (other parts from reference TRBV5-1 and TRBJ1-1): KAGVTQTPRYLIKTRGQQVTLSCSPISGHRSVSWYQQTPGQGLQFLFEYFSETQRNKGNFPGRFSGRQFSNSRSEMNVSTLELGDSALYLCASSLRSLEAFFGQGTRLTVV.

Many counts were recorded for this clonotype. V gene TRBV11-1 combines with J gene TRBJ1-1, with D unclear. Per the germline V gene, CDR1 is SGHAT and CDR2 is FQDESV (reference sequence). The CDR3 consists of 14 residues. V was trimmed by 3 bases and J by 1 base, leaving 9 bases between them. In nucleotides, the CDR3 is TGTGCCAGCAGCTTGAGACTGCGGAACACTGAAGCTTTCTTT. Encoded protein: CASSLRLRNTEAFF.

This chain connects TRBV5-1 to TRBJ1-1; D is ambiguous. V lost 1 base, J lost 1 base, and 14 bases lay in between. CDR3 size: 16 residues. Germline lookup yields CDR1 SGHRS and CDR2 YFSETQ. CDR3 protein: CASSLYGPPGNTEAFF. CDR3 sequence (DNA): TGCGCCAGCAGCTTGTACGGCCCCCCTGGGAACACTGAAGCTTTCTTT.

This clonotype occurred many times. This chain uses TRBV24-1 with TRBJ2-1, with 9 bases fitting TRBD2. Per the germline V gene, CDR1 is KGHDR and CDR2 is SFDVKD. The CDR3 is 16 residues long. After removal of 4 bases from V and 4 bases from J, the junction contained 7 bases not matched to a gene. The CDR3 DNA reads TGTGCCACCAGTGACCCTCTAGCGGGGCTGTACAATGAGCAGTTCTTC. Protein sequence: CATSDPLAGLYNEQFF.

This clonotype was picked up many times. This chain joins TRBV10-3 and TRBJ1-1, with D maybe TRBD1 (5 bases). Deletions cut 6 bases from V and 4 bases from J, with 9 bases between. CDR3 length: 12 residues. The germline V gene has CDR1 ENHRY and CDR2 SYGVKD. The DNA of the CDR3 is TGTGCCATCAGGGGGGGTATCACTGAAGCTTTCTTT. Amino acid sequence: CAIRGGITEAFF.

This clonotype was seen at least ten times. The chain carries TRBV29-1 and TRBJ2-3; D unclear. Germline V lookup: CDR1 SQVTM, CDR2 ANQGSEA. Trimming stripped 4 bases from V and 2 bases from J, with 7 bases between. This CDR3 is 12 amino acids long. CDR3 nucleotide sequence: TGCAGCGTTGGCAGCCCCACAGATACGCAGTATTTT. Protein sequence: CSVGSPTDTQYF.

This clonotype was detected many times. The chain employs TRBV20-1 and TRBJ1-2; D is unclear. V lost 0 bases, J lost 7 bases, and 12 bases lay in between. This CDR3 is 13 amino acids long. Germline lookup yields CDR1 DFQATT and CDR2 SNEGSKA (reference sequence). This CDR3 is CSARDEDDGGYTF. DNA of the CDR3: TGCAGTGCTAGAGATGAGGACGACGGTGGCTACACCTTC.

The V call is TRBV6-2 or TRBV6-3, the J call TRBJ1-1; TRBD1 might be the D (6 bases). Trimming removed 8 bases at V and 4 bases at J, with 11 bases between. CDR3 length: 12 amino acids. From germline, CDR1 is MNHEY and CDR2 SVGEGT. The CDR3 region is CASWEGGTEAFF. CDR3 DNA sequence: TGTGCCAGCTGGGAAGGGGGCACTGAAGCTTTCTTT.

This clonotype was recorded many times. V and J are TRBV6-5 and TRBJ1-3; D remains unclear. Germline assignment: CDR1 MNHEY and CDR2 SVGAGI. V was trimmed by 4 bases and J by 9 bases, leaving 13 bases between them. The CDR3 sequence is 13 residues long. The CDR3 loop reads CASSWTGMGTIYF. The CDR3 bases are TGTGCCAGCAGTTGGACGGGGATGGGCACCATATATTTT.